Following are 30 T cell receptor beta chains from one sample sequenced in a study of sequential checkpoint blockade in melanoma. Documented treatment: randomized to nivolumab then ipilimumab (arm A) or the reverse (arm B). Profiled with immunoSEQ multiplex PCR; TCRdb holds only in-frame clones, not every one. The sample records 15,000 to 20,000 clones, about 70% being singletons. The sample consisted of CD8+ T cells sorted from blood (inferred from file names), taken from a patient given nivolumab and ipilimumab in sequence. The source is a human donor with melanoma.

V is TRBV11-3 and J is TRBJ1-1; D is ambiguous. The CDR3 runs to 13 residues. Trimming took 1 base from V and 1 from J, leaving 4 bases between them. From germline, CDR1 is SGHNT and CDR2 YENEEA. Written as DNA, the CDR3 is TGTGCCAGCAGCTTAGGTAGGAACACTGAAGCTTTCTTT. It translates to CASSLGRNTEAFF.

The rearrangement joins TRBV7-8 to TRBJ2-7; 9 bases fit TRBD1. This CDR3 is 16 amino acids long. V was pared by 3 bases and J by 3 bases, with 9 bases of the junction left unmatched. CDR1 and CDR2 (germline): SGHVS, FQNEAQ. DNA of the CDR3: TGTGCCAGCAGCTTGGATAAACAGGGGGCCAACTACGAGCAGTACTTC. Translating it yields CASSLDKQGANYEQYF.

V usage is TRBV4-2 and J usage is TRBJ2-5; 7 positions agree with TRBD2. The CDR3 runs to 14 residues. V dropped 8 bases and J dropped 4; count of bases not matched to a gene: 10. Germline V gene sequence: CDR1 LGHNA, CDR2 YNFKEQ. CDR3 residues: CASQGEGPRETQYF. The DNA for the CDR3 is TGTGCCAGCCAAGGGGAGGGCCCCCGAGAGACCCAGTACTTC.

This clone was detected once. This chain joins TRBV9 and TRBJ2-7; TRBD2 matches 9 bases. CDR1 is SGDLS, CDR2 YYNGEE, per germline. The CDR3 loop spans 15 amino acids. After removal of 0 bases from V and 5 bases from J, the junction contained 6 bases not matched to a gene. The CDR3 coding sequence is TGTGCCAGCAGCGTAGGGTCGCTAGCGGGAAACGAGCAGTACTTC. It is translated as CASSVGSLAGNEQYF.

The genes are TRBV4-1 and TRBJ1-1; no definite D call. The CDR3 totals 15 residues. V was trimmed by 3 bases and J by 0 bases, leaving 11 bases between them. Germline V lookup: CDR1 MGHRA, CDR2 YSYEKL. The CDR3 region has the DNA TGCGCCAGCAGCCAGTACATAGACATGAACACTGAAGCTTTCTTT. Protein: CASSQYIDMNTEAFF.

The CDR3 DNA sequence: TGTGCCAGCAGTGTACGAGGGGGGAACACTGAAGCTTTCTTT. Amino acids: CASSVRGGNTEAFF. The V and J genes are TRBV6-5 and TRBJ1-1; possibly TRBD1 for D (6 bases). Germline CDR1 and CDR2: MNHEY and SVGAGI. Trimming left V 5 bases short and J 1 base short, with 11 bases between. The CDR3 length is 14 residues.

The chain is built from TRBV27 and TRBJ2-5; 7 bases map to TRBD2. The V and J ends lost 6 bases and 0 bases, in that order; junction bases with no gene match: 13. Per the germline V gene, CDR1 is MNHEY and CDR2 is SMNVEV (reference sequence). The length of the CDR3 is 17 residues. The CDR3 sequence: CASSFPFPGTNQETQYF. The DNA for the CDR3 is TGTGCCAGCAGCTTCCCCTTCCCCGGGACTAACCAAGAGACCCAGTACTTC.

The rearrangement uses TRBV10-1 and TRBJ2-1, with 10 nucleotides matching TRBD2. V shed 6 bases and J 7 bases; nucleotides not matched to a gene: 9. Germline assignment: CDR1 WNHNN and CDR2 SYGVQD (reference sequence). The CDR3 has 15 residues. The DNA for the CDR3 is TGCGCCAGCAGGAAAGCCAGCGGGAGGGATAATGAGCAGTTCTTC. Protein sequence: CASRKASGRDNEQFF.

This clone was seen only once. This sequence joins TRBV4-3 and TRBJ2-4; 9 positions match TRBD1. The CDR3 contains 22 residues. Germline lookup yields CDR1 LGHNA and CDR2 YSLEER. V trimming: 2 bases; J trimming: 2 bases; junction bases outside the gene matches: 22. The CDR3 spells CASSQLRGGNRGRLLTKNIQYF. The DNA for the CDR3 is TGCGCCAGCAGCCAACTAAGAGGGGGGAACAGGGGGCGCTTGCTTACCAAAAACATTCAGTACTTC.

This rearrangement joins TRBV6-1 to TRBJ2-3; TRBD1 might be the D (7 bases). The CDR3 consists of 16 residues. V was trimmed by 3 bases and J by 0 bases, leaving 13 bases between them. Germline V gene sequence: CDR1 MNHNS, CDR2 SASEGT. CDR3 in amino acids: CASSDGAGQSTDTQYF. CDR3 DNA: TGTGCCAGCAGTGACGGGGCGGGACAGAGCACAGATACGCAGTATTTT.

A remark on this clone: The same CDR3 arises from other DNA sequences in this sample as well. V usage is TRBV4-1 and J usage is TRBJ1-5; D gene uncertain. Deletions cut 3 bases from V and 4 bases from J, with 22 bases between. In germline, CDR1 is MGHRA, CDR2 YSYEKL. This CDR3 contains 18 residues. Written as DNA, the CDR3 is TGCGCCAGCAGCCAGGATCCCCCGGGCGCGGAGGGTAATCAGCCCCAGCATTTT. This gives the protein CASSQDPPGAEGNQPQHF.

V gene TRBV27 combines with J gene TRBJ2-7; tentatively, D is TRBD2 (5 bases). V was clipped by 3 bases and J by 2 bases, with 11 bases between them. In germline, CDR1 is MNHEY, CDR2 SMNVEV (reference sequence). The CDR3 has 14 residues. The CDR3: CASSLVGETYEQYF. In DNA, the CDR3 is TGTGCCAGCAGTTTGGTTGGGGAGACCTACGAGCAGTACTTC.

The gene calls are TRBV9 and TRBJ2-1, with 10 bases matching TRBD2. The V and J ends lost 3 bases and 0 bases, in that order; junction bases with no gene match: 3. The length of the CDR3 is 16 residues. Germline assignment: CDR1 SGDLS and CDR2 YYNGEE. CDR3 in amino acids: CASSAPSGSSYNEQFF. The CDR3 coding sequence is TGTGCCAGCAGCGCCCCTAGCGGGAGCTCCTACAATGAGCAGTTCTTC.

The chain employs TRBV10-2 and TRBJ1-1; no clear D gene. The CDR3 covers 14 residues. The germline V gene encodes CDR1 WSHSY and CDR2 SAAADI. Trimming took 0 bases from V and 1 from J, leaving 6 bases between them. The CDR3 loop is CASSESRPNTEAFF. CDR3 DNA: TGCGCCAGCAGTGAGTCGAGGCCGAACACTGAAGCTTTCTTT.

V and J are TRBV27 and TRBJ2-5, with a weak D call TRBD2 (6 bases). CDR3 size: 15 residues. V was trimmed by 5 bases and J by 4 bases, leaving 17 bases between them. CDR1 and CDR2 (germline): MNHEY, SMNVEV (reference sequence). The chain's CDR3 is CASSTISGGRETQYF. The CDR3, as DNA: TGTGCCAGCAGTACAATTAGCGGTGGACGAGAGACCCAGTACTTC.

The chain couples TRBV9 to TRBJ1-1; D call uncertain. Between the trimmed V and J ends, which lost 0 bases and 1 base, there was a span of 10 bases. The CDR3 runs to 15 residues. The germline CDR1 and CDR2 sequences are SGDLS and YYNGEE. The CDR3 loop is CASSVAPLENTEAFF. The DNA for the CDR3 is TGTGCCAGCAGCGTAGCCCCCCTAGAGAACACTGAAGCTTTCTTT.

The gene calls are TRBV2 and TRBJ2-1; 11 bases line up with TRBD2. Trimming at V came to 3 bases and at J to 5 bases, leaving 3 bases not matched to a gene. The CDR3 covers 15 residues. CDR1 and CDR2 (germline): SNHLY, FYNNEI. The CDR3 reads CASSEGLAVHNEQFF. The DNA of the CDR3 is TGTGCCAGCAGTGAGGGACTAGCGGTCCACAATGAGCAGTTCTTC.

The CDR3 DNA reads as TGCGCCAGCAGCCAAGATTTGGGCTTGGTTGTGGGAGCCAAAAACATTCAGTACTTC. Its protein product is CASSQDLGLVVGAKNIQYF. The chain is built from TRBV4-1 and TRBJ2-4, with unresolved D. The CDR3 has 19 residues. The germline V gene encodes CDR1 MGHRA and CDR2 YSYEKL. V was shortened by 0 bases and J by 0 bases, with 18 bases between the two germline ends.

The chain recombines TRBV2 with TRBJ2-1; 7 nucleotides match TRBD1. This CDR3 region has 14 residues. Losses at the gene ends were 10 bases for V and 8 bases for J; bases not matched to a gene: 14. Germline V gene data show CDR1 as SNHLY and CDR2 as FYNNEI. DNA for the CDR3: TGTGCCATCTTCCGAGGGGGCGGGCGGGATGAGCAGTTCTTC. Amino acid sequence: CAIFRGGGRDEQFF.

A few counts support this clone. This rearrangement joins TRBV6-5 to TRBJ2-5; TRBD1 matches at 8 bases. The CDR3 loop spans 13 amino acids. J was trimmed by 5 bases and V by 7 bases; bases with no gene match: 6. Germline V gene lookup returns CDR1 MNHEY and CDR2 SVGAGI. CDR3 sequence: CASTDQGAETQYF. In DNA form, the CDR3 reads TGTGCCAGCACGGATCAGGGGGCGGAGACCCAGTACTTC.

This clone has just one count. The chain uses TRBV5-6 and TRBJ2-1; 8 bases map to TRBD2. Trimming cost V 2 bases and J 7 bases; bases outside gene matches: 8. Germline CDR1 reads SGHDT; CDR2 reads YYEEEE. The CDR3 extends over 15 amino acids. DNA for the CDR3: TGTGCCAGCAGCTTTGGGACTAGTCATTTTAATGAGCAGTTCTTC. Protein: CASSFGTSHFNEQFF.

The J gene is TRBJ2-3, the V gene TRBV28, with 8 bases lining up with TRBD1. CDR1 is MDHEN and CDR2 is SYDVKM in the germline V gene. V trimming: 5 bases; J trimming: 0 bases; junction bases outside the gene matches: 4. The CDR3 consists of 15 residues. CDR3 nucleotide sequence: TGTGCCAGCAGTCCCAGACAGGGGAGCACAGATACGCAGTATTTT. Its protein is CASSPRQGSTDTQYF.

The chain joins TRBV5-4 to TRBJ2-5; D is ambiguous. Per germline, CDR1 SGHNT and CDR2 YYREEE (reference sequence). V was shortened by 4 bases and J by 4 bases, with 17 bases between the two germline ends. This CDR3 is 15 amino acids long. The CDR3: CASSRLTQDGETQYF. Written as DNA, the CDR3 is TGTGCCAGCAGCCGACTGACCCAAGACGGAGAGACCCAGTACTTC.

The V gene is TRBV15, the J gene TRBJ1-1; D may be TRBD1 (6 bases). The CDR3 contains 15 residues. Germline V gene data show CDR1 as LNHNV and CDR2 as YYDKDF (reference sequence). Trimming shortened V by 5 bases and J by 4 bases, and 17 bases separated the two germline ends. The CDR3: CATSGRGAPSTEAFF. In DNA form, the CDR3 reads TGTGCCACCAGCGGACGGGGGGCCCCCAGCACTGAAGCTTTCTTT.

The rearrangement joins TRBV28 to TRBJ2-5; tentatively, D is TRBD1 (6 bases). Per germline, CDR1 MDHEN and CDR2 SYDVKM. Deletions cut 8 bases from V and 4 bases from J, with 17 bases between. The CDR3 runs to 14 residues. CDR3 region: CASQIGTSLETQYF. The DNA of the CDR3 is TGTGCCAGCCAGATCGGGACAAGTTTAGAGACCCAGTACTTC.

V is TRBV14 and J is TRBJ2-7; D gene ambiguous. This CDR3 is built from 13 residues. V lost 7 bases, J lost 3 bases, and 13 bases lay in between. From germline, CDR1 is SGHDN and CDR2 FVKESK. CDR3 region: CASNTPYDYEQYF. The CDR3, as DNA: TGTGCCAGCAATACCCCCTACGACTACGAGCAGTACTTC.

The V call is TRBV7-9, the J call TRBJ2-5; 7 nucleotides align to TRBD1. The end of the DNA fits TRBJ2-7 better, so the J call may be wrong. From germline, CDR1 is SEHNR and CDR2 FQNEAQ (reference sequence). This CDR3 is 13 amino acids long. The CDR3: CASSPTGFGEQYF. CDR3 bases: TGTGCCAGCAGCCCGACAGGGTTCGGCGAGCAGTACTTC.

The CDR3 protein is CASSQTSGINSYEQYF. The CDR3 DNA reads as TGCGCCAGCAGCCAAACTAGCGGGATTAACTCCTACGAGCAGTACTTC. The V and J genes are TRBV4-1 and TRBJ2-7; TRBD2 aligns across 10 bases. The CDR3 sequence is 16 residues long. Germline CDR1 reads MGHRA; CDR2 reads YSYEKL. Trimming removed 2 bases from V and 0 bases from J; junction bases left unmatched: 4.

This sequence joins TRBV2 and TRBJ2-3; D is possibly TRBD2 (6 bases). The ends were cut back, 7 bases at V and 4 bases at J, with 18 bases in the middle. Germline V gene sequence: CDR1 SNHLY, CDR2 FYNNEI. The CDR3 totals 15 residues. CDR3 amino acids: CASNPGGSAADTQYF. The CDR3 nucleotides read TGTGCCAGCAACCCTGGGGGGAGCGCGGCAGATACGCAGTATTTT. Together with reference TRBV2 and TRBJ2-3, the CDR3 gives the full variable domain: EPEVTQTPSHQVTQMGQEVILRCVPISNHLYFYWYRQILGQKVEFLVSFYNNEISEKSEIFDDQFSVERPDGSNFTLKIRSTKLEDSAMYFCASNPGGSAADTQYFGPGTRLTVL.

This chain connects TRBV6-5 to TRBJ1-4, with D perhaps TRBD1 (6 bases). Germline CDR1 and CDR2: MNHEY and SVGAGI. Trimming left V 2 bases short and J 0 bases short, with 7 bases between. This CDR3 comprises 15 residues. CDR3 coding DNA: TGTGCCAGCAGTTACGGGACAACAACTAATGAAAAACTGTTTTTT. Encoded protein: CASSYGTTTNEKLFF.